These 30 T cell receptor beta chains were sequenced from one sample in a study of human T cells and chemical hapten exposure. TCRdb reanalysed the 5' RACE reads using MiXCR and keeps one entry per CDR3 protein. This sample has around 100,000 distinct CDR3 sequences; approximately 19% occur once, and the top ten carry roughly 2.8%. Total RNA was isolated from whole blood that had not been fractionated. The receptors stem from a human donor in good health.

The rearrangement uses TRBV29-1 and TRBJ2-3; no definite D call. Trimming took 6 bases from V and 3 from J, leaving 16 bases between them. Germline V gene sequence: CDR1 SQVTM, CDR2 ANQGSEA. There are 14 residues in the CDR3. The CDR3 is CSVEDGRTTDTQYF. The CDR3 bases are TGCAGCGTCGAGGACGGACGAACGACAGATACGCAGTATTTT.

CDR3 sequence reads: CASSPSGGGYNEQFF. CDR3 nucleotides: TGTGCCAGCAGCCCTAGCGGCGGCGGTTACAATGAGCAGTTCTTC. The rearrangement uses TRBV6-6 and TRBJ2-1; 7 bases fit TRBD2. J lost 4 bases, V lost 6 bases, and 9 bases had no gene match. CDR1 MNHNY and CDR2 SVGAGI come from the germline V gene (reference sequence). The length of the CDR3 is 15 residues.

This clonotype was recorded many times. The chain is built from TRBV28 and TRBJ2-7; 9 nucleotides line up with TRBD2. The CDR3 length is 15 residues. Germline CDR1 reads MDHEN; CDR2 reads SYDVKM. The ends lost 4 bases at V and 7 bases at J; junction bases unmatched: 11. The CDR3: CASSSSAGGKGEQYF. The CDR3, as DNA: TGTGCCAGCAGTTCCTCAGCGGGAGGAAAGGGGGAGCAGTACTTC.

The gene calls are TRBV20-1 and TRBJ2-7; 14 nucleotides align to TRBD2. V was clipped by 6 bases and J by 4 bases; unmatched bases: 14. CDR1 is DFQATT, CDR2 SNEGSKA, per germline (reference sequence). This CDR3 contains 17 residues. CDR3 bases: TGCAGTGCCAGACCGGGACTAGCGGGAGTAAAGGGGTACGAGCAGTACTTC. Protein sequence: CSARPGLAGVKGYEQYF.

The CDR3 bases are TGTGCCAGCAGCTCTCCCTTCCGTGATACGCAGTATTTT. Translation: CASSSPFRDTQYF. The chain combines TRBV7-2 with TRBJ2-3; D gene uncertain. Germline V gene data show CDR1 as SGHTA and CDR2 as FQGNSA. This CDR3 spans 13 amino acids. V lost 4 bases, J lost 6 bases, and 11 bases lay in between. The variable domain in full, with the rest retrieved from reference TRBV7-2 and TRBJ2-3, is GAGVSQSPSNKVTEKGKDVELRCDPISGHTALYWYRQSLGQGLEFLIYFQGNSAPDKSGLPSDRFSAERTGGSVSTLTIQRTQQEDSAVYLCASSSPFRDTQYFGPGTRLTVL.

This clonotype was seen a handful of times. This chain connects TRBV30 to TRBJ2-7, with TRBD2 matching over 8 bases. This CDR3 has 19 amino acids. Germline V CDR1 and CDR2: GTSNPN, SVGIG (reference sequence). Trimming took 3 bases from V and 2 from J; bases not matched to a gene: 21. CDR3 nucleotide sequence: TGTGCCTGGAGGTCCAGGCCCGAAACGGGAGGGCTAAAACCCTACGAGCAGTACTTC. Amino acid sequence: CAWRSRPETGGLKPYEQYF. Full variable domain (outside the CDR3, taken from reference TRBV30 and TRBJ2-7): SQTIHQWPATLVQPVGSPLSLECTVEGTSNPNLYWYRQAAGRGLQLLFYSVGIGQISSEVPQNLSASRPQDRQFILSSKKLLLSDSGFYLCAWRSRPETGGLKPYEQYFGPGTRLTVT.

A few counts support this clonotype. The V call is TRBV6-6, the J call TRBJ1-4; D possibly corresponds to TRBD1 (5 bases). V lost 2 bases and J lost 7, with 17 bases in between. The CDR3 is 16 amino acids. Germline values: CDR1 MNHNY, CDR2 SVGAGI (reference sequence). CDR3 sequence reads: CASSYGPGDPFEKLFF. The CDR3 region has the DNA TGTGCCAGCAGTTACGGGCCGGGGGACCCATTTGAAAAACTGTTTTTT.

This clonotype was detected only a few times. The V call is TRBV15, the J call TRBJ1-1; 8 bases agree with TRBD1. Germline V gene lookup returns CDR1 LNHNV and CDR2 YYDKDF (reference sequence). Trimming cost V 0 bases and J 3 bases; bases outside gene matches: 6. The length of the CDR3 is 16 residues. Written as DNA, the CDR3 is TGTGCCACCAGCAGAGACAGGGGGCAGATTTACACTGAAGCTTTCTTT. It codes for CATSRDRGQIYTEAFF.

This clonotype has more than one count but fewer than ten. The rearrangement uses TRBV18 and TRBJ1-5; no reliable D call. The germline V gene has CDR1 KGHSH and CDR2 LQKENI. V lost 4 bases, J lost 2 bases, and 9 bases lay in between. There are 14 residues in the CDR3. The CDR3: CASSRGDGNQPQHF. The CDR3 coding sequence is TGTGCCAGCTCACGGGGAGATGGCAATCAGCCCCAGCATTTT.

This sequence joins TRBV10-2 and TRBJ1-1, with D hard to call. The CDR3 spans 12 residues. Germline V gene sequence: CDR1 WSHSY, CDR2 SAAADI. Trimming stripped 8 bases from V and 0 bases from J, with 7 bases between. Here the CDR3 DNA reads TGCGCCAGCCGTTTGCTGAACACTGAAGCTTTCTTT. This gives the protein CASRLLNTEAFF.

This clonotype was detected a few times. The chain has TRBV30 and TRBJ2-7; D gene unclear. CDR1 is GTSNPN and CDR2 is SVGIG in the germline V gene (reference sequence). The length of the CDR3 is 13 residues. V gave up 4 bases and J gave up 6 bases, with 16 bases separating them. The CDR3: CAWTSAVGGEQYF. DNA of the CDR3: TGTGCCTGGACCTCGGCGGTGGGCGGCGAGCAGTACTTC.

This clonotype occurred a few times. This sequence joins TRBV28 and TRBJ1-2; D not resolved. Per germline, CDR1 MDHEN and CDR2 SYDVKM. V was cut by 6 bases and J by 5 bases, with 10 bases left in between. CDR3 length: 12 residues. Written as DNA, the CDR3 is TGTGCCAGCAGCTATGTCTTTTATGGCTACACCTTC. Its translation is CASSYVFYGYTF.

This chain joins TRBV11-3 and TRBJ2-7; D is possibly TRBD2 (5 bases). The V end lost 7 bases, the J end lost 0 bases, and 16 bases lay between the germline ends. The length of the CDR3 is 15 residues. Germline CDR1 and CDR2: SGHNT and YENEEA. CDR3 bases: TGTGCCAGCACCAACGGCCAGCGGAGCTCCTACGAGCAGTACTTC. It yields the protein CASTNGQRSSYEQYF.

The rearrangement links TRBV12-3 or TRBV12-4 to TRBJ2-7; no reliable D call. The CDR3 length is 13 residues. Between the trimmed V and J ends, which lost 2 bases and 0 bases, there was a span of 5 bases. The CDR3 sequence is CASSLQASYEQYF. In DNA form, the CDR3 reads TGTGCCAGCAGTTTACAAGCCTCCTACGAGCAGTACTTC.

This clonotype occurred a few times. The CDR3 sequence is CSVAPGMAEAFF. For the CDR3, the DNA is TGCAGCGTTGCTCCGGGGATGGCTGAAGCTTTCTTT. The gene calls are TRBV29-1 and TRBJ1-1; D gene uncertain. The germline gives CDR1 SQVTM, CDR2 ANQGSEA. There are 12 residues in the CDR3. Deletions cut 4 bases from V and 6 bases from J, with 12 bases between.

This clonotype was recorded a few times. The rearrangement joins TRBV27 to TRBJ2-7; no reliable D call. This CDR3 is built from 14 residues. Deletions cut 3 bases from V and 3 bases from J, with 12 bases between. Germline-derived CDR1 and CDR2 are MNHEY and SMNVEV (reference sequence). CDR3 in DNA: TGTGCCAGCAGTTTCGCCGGAGTCAACTACGAGCAGTACTTC. This gives the protein CASSFAGVNYEQYF.

This chain uses TRBV5-4 with TRBJ2-1; possible D gene TRBD2, 5 bases. The V gene's germline CDR1 is SGHNT and CDR2 YYREEE (reference sequence). Between the trimmed V and J ends, which lost 0 bases and 9 bases, there was a span of 13 bases. The CDR3 extends over 14 amino acids. CDR3 nucleotide sequence: TGTGCCAGCAGCTTGGCCGGCCTAGCAAGTGAGCAGTTCTTC. Amino acids: CASSLAGLASEQFF.

The chain couples TRBV18 to TRBJ1-1, with D hard to call. Trimming took 0 bases from V and 5 from J, leaving 7 bases between them. Germline CDR1 and CDR2: KGHSH and LQKENI. The CDR3 totals 13 residues. In DNA, the CDR3 is TGTGCCAGCTCACCACCGGAGGGTACTGAAGCTTTCTTT. Protein product: CASSPPEGTEAFF.

A few counts support this clonotype. V gene TRBV28 combines with J gene TRBJ1-4; D not resolved. Germline CDR1 reads MDHEN; CDR2 reads SYDVKM. V was trimmed by 4 bases and J by 7 bases, leaving 13 bases between them. CDR3 size: 14 residues. The CDR3 is CASSSLRRGEKLFF. Written as DNA, the CDR3 is TGTGCCAGCAGTTCTCTCCGGCGCGGTGAAAAACTGTTTTTT.

CDR3 in amino acids: CASSLDRINQPQHF. For the CDR3, the DNA is TGTGCCAGCAGCCTGGACAGAATAAATCAGCCCCAGCATTTT. The J gene is TRBJ1-5, the V gene TRBV27, with D possibly being TRBD1 (6 bases). Germline CDR1 MNHEY, CDR2 SMNVEV (reference sequence). The CDR3 is 14 amino acids. V was pared by 6 bases and J by 4 bases, with 13 bases between.

In its sample, this clonotype was seen a few times. The CDR3 spells CATSDLRGPNYGYTF. CDR3 sequence (DNA): TGTGCCACCAGTGATTTGAGGGGGCCTAACTATGGCTACACCTTC. V and J are TRBV24-1 and TRBJ1-2; 7 bases match TRBD1. The CDR3 runs to 15 residues. CDR1 is KGHDR, CDR2 SFDVKD, per germline. J was trimmed by 0 bases and V by 0 bases; bases with no gene match: 0.

The chain couples TRBV7-3 to TRBJ1-1; D gene uncertain. The V and J ends lost 6 bases and 1 base respectively, with 9 bases between them. The CDR3 is made up of 13 amino acids. CDR1 is SGHTA and CDR2 is FQGTGA in the germline V gene. As DNA, the CDR3 is TGTGCCAGCAGTAGACTTGGGAACACTGAAGCTTTCTTT. It is translated as CASSRLGNTEAFF.

Only a few counts were recorded for this clonotype. V usage is TRBV2 and J usage is TRBJ1-5; 8 bases fit TRBD1. CDR3 size: 16 residues. V lost 6 bases and J lost 0; bases outside the gene matches: 7. CDR1 SNHLY and CDR2 FYNNEI come from the germline V gene. The CDR3 DNA is TGTGCCAGCAGGGGACAGGACCTTTATAGCAATCAGCCCCAGCATTTT. It codes for CASRGQDLYSNQPQHF. Based on the CDR3 plus reference TRBV2 and TRBJ1-5, the full variable domain is EPEVTQTPSHQVTQMGQEVILRCVPISNHLYFYWYRQILGQKVEFLVSFYNNEISEKSEIFDDQFSVERPDGSNFTLKIRSTKLEDSAMYFCASRGQDLYSNQPQHFGDGTRLSIL.

In its sample, this clonotype was seen a few times. The genes are TRBV30 and TRBJ2-7; 8 bases agree with TRBD1. Germline CDR1 reads GTSNPN; CDR2 reads SVGIG (reference sequence). The CDR3 length is 13 residues. V shed 8 bases and J 6 bases; nucleotides not matched to a gene: 12. Written as DNA, the CDR3 is TGTGCCAGGGCCTCAGGACAGGGTATCGAGCAGTACTTC. Encoded protein: CARASGQGIEQYF.

This clonotype was counted at least ten times. The V gene is TRBV6-6, the J gene TRBJ2-7; 11 bases line up with TRBD2. V was pared by 4 bases and J by 1 base, with 0 bases of the junction left unmatched. Germline V gene lookup returns CDR1 MNHNY and CDR2 SVGAGI (reference sequence). The CDR3 contains 14 residues. The chain's CDR3 is CASSLAGGSYEQYF. The CDR3 DNA is TGTGCCAGCAGTTTAGCGGGAGGGTCCTACGAGCAGTACTTC.

Only a few counts were recorded for this clonotype. V usage is TRBV20-1 and J usage is TRBJ1-4, with unresolved D. Germline CDR1 is DFQATT and CDR2 is SNEGSKA (reference sequence). This CDR3 is 14 amino acids long. Trimming stripped 1 base from V and 7 bases from J, with 13 bases between. CDR3: CSARGALLGEKLFF. Here the CDR3 DNA reads TGCAGTGCTAGAGGGGCCCTCCTGGGTGAAAAACTGTTTTTT.

The chain uses TRBV7-2 and TRBJ2-7, with 9 bases fitting TRBD1. CDR1 and CDR2 from the germline V gene are SGHTA and FQGNSA. The trim removed 2 bases at V and 4 bases at J, leaving 3 bases unmatched. This CDR3 has 14 residues. DNA for the CDR3: TGTGCCAGCAGCTTAAGTGGACAGGGGTACGAGCAGTACTTC. Protein product: CASSLSGQGYEQYF.

This clonotype has just a few counts. The V gene is TRBV29-1, the J gene TRBJ1-1; possible D gene TRBD1, 6 bases. The germline gives CDR1 SQVTM, CDR2 ANQGSEA. CDR3 length: 15 amino acids. The CDR3 region is CSVRGYRYGDTEAFF. DNA of the CDR3: TGCAGTGTGAGGGGGTATCGGTATGGGGACACTGAAGCTTTCTTT.

The chain is built from TRBV3-1 and TRBJ2-7, with D possibly being TRBD1 or TRBD2 (5 bases each). This CDR3 spans 15 amino acids. The V gene lost 0 bases and the J gene lost 4 bases, with 13 bases spanning the gap. In germline, CDR1 is LGHDT, CDR2 YNNKEL (reference sequence). CDR3 sequence (DNA): TGTGCCAGCAGCCAAGACGGGACCAAACCTTACGAGCAGTACTTC. Its translation: CASSQDGTKPYEQYF.

In its sample, this clonotype was seen a few times. The chain couples TRBV28 to TRBJ2-5, with 8 bases that match TRBD1. The CDR3 totals 17 residues. The trim removed 8 bases at V and 2 bases at J, leaving 16 bases unmatched. The germline gives CDR1 MDHEN, CDR2 SYDVKM. Written as DNA, the CDR3 is TGTGCCAGCGAAGATACCAGGGGGCTCGTTGGGCAAGAGACCCAGTACTTC. Protein: CASEDTRGLVGQETQYF.